The source of this T cell receptor beta chain is a study of monozygotic twins with inflammatory bowel disease. Study-wide findings and caveats: Distinguishing T cell subtypes was not possible.

Per germline, CDR1 SGHDT and CDR2 YYEEEE. There are 15 residues in the CDR3. For both chains, the TCRalpha and TCRbeta cDNA went through two nested PCRs of approximately 16 and 10 cycles. TCRdb re-called the 5' RACE reads and gives one entry per CDR3 protein, without DNA. The sample includes around 450,000 distinct CDR3 sequences. On this clonotype itself: Its cognate antigen is unknown.

The rearrangement joins TRBV5-6 to TRBJ1-4. The sequence came from a human donor with ulcerative colitis or Crohn's disease, or a healthy co-twin of an affected twin (not recorded which). Sequenced input: blood. The chain's CDR3 is CASSLLLATNEKLFF. Drawing the rest from reference TRBV5-6 and TRBJ1-4, the complete variable domain is DAGVTQSPTHLIKTRGQQVTLRCSPKSGHDTVSWYQQALGQGPQFIFQYYEEEERQRGNFPDRFSGHQFPNYSSELNVNALLLGDSALYLCASSLLLATNEKLFFGSGTQLSVL.